This TCR beta chain was obtained from a study of T cells after yellow fever vaccination (dated by TCRdb to the late 2010s). Context from the whole study: The SMART-Seq v4 Ultra Low Input RNA kit was used to prepare libraries from fractions with low cell numbers. The cohort comprised two healthy male donors, one aged 18 to 29 and one aged 30 to 39 years. To follow T-cell clones before and after primary and booster YFV17D yellow fever vaccination, bulk TCR alpha and beta repertoires were sequenced over time. Blood samples were taken at several timepoints before and after primary and secondary immunization, and bulk PBMC replicates and cell subsets were isolated. General findings and caveats noted by the study authors: Because only a couple of donors were included in the study, the extent to which the findings can be generalized is limited. Compared with the primary T-cell response, the secondary T-cell response was weaker but faster, peaking on day 5 rather than day 15. Most clones expanded after primary vaccination (about 96% of CD4 and around 89% of CD8) were re-detected after the booster, suggesting that broad memory maintenance occurred. FACS-sorted repertoires could contain abundant contaminating clonotypes from the bulk population, so computational filtering was required. A small share of clonotypes occurred in both CD4 and CD8 compartments, likely arising from convergent recombination.

Sequencing was carried out with an Illumina NovaSeq 6000. TCR cDNA was synthesized by 5'RACE template switching, through which a universal primer site and unique molecular identifiers were introduced. Priming for cDNA synthesis came from both the TCR alpha and TCR beta constant segments. Two PCR steps were used to amplify libraries, with sample barcodes and sequencing adapters being added in the second step. Libraries were sequenced on Illumina HiSeq 2500 (2x100 bp) or NovaSeq (2x150 bp). As for how the authors treated the data: Demultiplexing of reads and collapsing into UMI consensus sequences were performed with MIGEC, and V(D)J alignment was carried out with MiXCR. Using edgeR on replicate PBMC samples, clonotypes were called vaccine-responding if FDR was below 0.01 and the log2 fold change was above 5 up to day 15. Each bulk clonotype was labeled CD4 or CD8 based on which sequenced repertoire, CD4 or CD8, contained the clonotype at higher abundance. TCRdb's own reprocessing of the public reads used fastp at Q25 and MiXCR and kept productive beta chains. A single entry per CDR3 protein holds the most common genes and DNA from its merged rows. V and J calls and clone size were set by TCRdb, not the authors. The sample table shows about 340,000 distinct CDR3 sequences, and 3% to 4.5% are seen once. The ten largest clones take up approximately 24% of the sample.

This clonotype showed up just a few times. The antigen it binds to is not known. Base qualities are missing; no much larger clone stands one base away. Its CDR3 holds 15 amino acids, cysteine through phenylalanine. The kept DNA is CDR3 alone, 45 bases in frame from the first base. Here V drops 10 bases and J drops 3 bases, and the junction holds 7 bases not matched to any gene. According to the germline V gene (reference sequence), CDR1 reads LNHDA and CDR2 reads SQIVND. In the paper's terms, the treatment or condition label means: live attenuated yellow fever vaccine strain. Two biological replicates of bulk PBMCs were collected at each blood-draw timepoint. PBMCs were isolated from peripheral blood using a standard Ficoll-Paque protocol. RNA was extracted with TriZol from bulk PBMCs, CD4 and CD8 fractions, and dextramer-positive and dextramer-negative fractions.

The V and J segments used are TRBV19 and TRBJ1-5; 12 bases in the junction line up with TRBD1. The specimen was PBMCs, collected 5 days after the yellow fever booster vaccination. This TCR was recovered from a man younger than 30 who received the YFV17D yellow fever vaccine. The CDR3 sequence is CATKGTGGSNQPQHF. The DNA sequence reads TGTGCCACCAAGGGGACAGGGGGCTCCAATCAGCCCCAGCATTTT.